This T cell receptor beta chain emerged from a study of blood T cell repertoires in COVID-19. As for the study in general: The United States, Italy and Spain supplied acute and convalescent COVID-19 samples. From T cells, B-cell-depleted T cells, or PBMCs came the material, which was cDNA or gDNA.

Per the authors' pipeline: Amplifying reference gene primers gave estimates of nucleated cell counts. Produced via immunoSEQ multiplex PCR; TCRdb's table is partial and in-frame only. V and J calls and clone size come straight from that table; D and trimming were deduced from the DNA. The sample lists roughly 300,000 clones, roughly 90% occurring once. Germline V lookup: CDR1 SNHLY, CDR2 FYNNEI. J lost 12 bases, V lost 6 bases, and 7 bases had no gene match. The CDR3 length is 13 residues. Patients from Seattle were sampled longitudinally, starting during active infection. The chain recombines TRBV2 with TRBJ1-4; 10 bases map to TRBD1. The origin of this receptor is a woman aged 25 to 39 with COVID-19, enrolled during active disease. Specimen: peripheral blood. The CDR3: CASRAGTGDQLFF. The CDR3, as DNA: TGTGCCAGCAGAGCCGGGACAGGGGATCAACTGTTTTTT.